These 2 T cell receptor beta chains share one sample of origin, sequenced in a study of CXCR3-negative and CXCR3-positive naive CD8 T cells (dated by TCRdb to about 2019). Sequencer: NextSeq 550. The Human TCR Profiling Kit (MiLaboratory) was used to make UMI-labeled 5' RACE TRB cDNA libraries. After reprocessing by TCRdb, each CDR3 protein sequence is one entry, and no DNA is given. This specimen's table enumerates roughly 29,000 distinct CDR3 sequences. 9.5% to 13% of the sample comes from the top ten. The sample comprised memory CD8+ T cells from blood. The cell subset or site label of this sample denotes: conventional CD8+ memory T cells (TMEM), sorted as controls. Receptors originate from a human donor in good health. Some clones in this sample may be carry-over from other donors' samples.

This chain links TRBV28 with TRBJ1-3; without DNA, the TCRdb call of TRBD1 cannot be checked. Germline CDR1 reads MDHEN; CDR2 reads SYDVKM. CDR3 length: 16 amino acids. CDR3 loop: CASTTWDRGPGNTIYF.

The chain uses TRBV7-7 and TRBJ2-2. Germline CDR1 SSHAT, CDR2 FNYEAQ (reference sequence). The CDR3 spans 15 residues. The chain's CDR3 is CASSFRPGDDGELFF.